This T cell receptor beta chain comes out of a study of CD8 T cells in Susac syndrome. Study observations and caveats: The TCR sequencing and HLA analysis in the study involved a relatively small number of individuals, as the study acknowledged.

The germline V gene encodes CDR1 PRHDT and CDR2 FYEKMQ (reference sequence). V was trimmed by 3 bases and J by 8 bases, leaving 8 bases between them. This CDR3 is 13 amino acids long. In regard to this clonotype: Its specificity is not known.

CD8+ and CD4+ T cells taken from blood had their TCR beta sequenced. About 0.5 to 1 ug RNA was reverse transcribed with random hexamers. Amplification of TCR beta CDR3 used immunoSEQ multiplex PCR across 54 Vbeta and 13 Jbeta. TCRdb called the immunoSEQ multiplex PCR reads again in MiXCR, with one record for every CDR3 protein. The sample has 150,000 to 200,000 distinct CDR3 sequences; approximately 95% are singletons. This chain connects TRBV13 to TRBJ1-6; D unclear. The receptor's source is a human donor in good health. The specimen was CD4+ T cells from PBMCs. The CDR3 DNA sequence: TGTGCCAGCAGCTTGTCTAGGGATTCACCCCTCCACTTT. Encoded protein: CASSLSRDSPLHF.